This T cell receptor beta chain appears in the sequencing data of a study of monozygotic twins with inflammatory bowel disease. Researchers used roughly 3,700 ng of total RNA for each TCR library. TCRdb re-called the 5' RACE reads and gives one entry per CDR3 protein, without DNA. The table lists about 380,000 distinct CDR3 sequences. The sample comprised blood. This sequence was found in a human donor with ulcerative colitis or Crohn's disease, or a healthy co-twin of an affected twin (not recorded which).

CDR3 loop: CASSLSGIITYEQYF. V and J are TRBV12-3 or TRBV12-4 and TRBJ2-7. This CDR3 is built from 15 residues.